The sequence of this T cell receptor (beta chain) was determined in a study of blood T cell repertoires in COVID-19 (dated by TCRdb to 2018 to 2021). Concerning the study at large: Samples from collaborators originated in the United States, Italy and Spain and spanned both the acute and convalescent phases of COVID-19. The prospective study material was composed of cDNA or gDNA derived from T cells, B-cell-depleted T cells, or PBMCs. Subjects who had been exposed to COVID-19, were actively infected with it, or had recovered from it provided the deeply sampled blood TCRbeta repertoires that made up the dataset. The repertoires were released in a freely available public database intended as a resource for research on the immune response to SARS-CoV-2. Samples were obtained from the ongoing ImmuneRACE study (first 160 participants) and from over 1,000 subjects provided by 6 global collaborators. A de-identified subject ID, COVID-19 status, age in years and sex were almost always included in the sample metadata. HLA class I and class II types, where available, came from metadata supplied by the sample provider rather than from assay-based typing. Beyond this particular receptor, the publication reports: Clinical and demographic metadata were provided uncurated, with the amount varying by source and participant.

TCRbeta CDR3 regions were amplified from genomic DNA using the immunoSEQ Assay, a bias-controlled multiplex PCR. Concerning the study's data processing: The number of nucleated cells in each sample was estimated by amplification of reference gene primers within the assay. Sequence reads were collapsed and filtered to measure the absolute abundance of every unique TCRbeta CDR3 rearrangement. For each sample, productive Simpson clonality was calculated as the square root of Simpson's diversity index over productive rearrangements. TCRdb took over this immuneACCESS table, retaining in-frame rearrangements with V and J assigned. Such tables are incomplete; in checked studies, under half of the missing clones stem from an unresolved V gene, and the remainder is unexplained. That table furnishes V, J and clone size, whereas the DNA furnished D and trimming. This sample lists about 300,000 clones; roughly 90% were detected once. The top ten clonotypes cover 6.4% of the sample.

Details on this clone: The antigen this receptor binds is unknown. Base qualities were left out, and no much larger clone turns up one base away.

As encoded in the germline V gene, CDR1 is SQVTM while CDR2 is ANQGSEA. There are 14 amino acids in the CDR3, from cysteine to phenylalanine inclusive. Kept here is only the CDR3 DNA, which spans 42 bases and is read in frame from base 1. Clipping removes 6 bases from V and 5 bases from J, with 8 as the unmatched junction base count. Another Seattle source contributed samples from volunteer blood donors who had recovered from COVID-19. Collaborating institutions collected whole blood in K2EDTA tubes following their own protocols. For TCRbeta analysis, collaborators shipped samples as frozen whole blood, isolated PBMCs, or DNA extracted from either of those sample types.

The TCR was taken from a man aged 18 to 30 who had recovered from COVID-19. The sample taken for sequencing was peripheral blood. The chain is assembled from TRBV29-1 and TRBJ2-7, with TRBD2 identical over 12 junction bases. The CDR3 protein is CSVLAGGPIDEQYF. The DNA is as follows: TGCAGCGTCCTAGCGGGGGGGCCAATTGACGAGCAGTACTTC.